This TCR beta chain was identified in a study of blood T cell repertoires in COVID-19. The CDR3 runs 10 residues. Germline assignment: CDR1 DFQATT and CDR2 SNEGSKA (reference sequence). The V end was cut by 6 bases, the J end by 9 bases, with 11 bases between. In the authors' methods: Amplification with reference gene primers provided the estimates of nucleated cell counts. The method was immunoSEQ multiplex PCR; TCRdb's version includes in-frame clones alone and lacks a portion of them. V and J calls plus clone size are reproduced from that table; the DNA served to infer D and trimming. Among about 250,000 clones listed, around 90% were seen once.

The material sequenced was peripheral blood. The rearrangement links TRBV20-1 to TRBJ1-1; D is uncertain. This TCR came from a man younger than 35 with active or convalescent COVID-19. As DNA, the CDR3 is TGCAGTGCCAGGACTCCTAAAGCTTTCTTT. It encodes CSARTPKAFF.